Listed here are 25 T cell receptor beta chains from one sample, sequenced in a study of CD8 T cells in Susac syndrome. With random hexamers, reverse transcription was performed on about 0.45 to 1 ug of RNA. Using its own MiXCR run on the immunoSEQ multiplex PCR reads, TCRdb lists one record per CDR3 protein. The sample yields 230,000 or so distinct CDR3 sequences, 95% seen once. What was sequenced was CD4+ T cells from PBMCs. The origin of the receptors is a human donor with multiple sclerosis.

The gene calls are TRBV3-1 and TRBJ2-2; TRBD1 might be the D (5 bases). CDR1 is LGHDT and CDR2 is YNNKEL in the germline V gene (reference sequence). This CDR3 contains 14 residues. V lost 4 bases and J 5 bases, leaving 11 bases between the germline ends. This CDR3 is CASSRTQGTGELFF. CDR3 sequence (DNA): TGTGCCAGCAGCCGCACCCAGGGTACCGGGGAGCTGTTTTTT.

This clonotype was counted once. The J gene is TRBJ2-7, the V gene TRBV12-3 or TRBV12-4, with 12 bases lining up with TRBD2. The V gene end was trimmed by 7 bases and the J gene end by 6 bases; junction bases not matched to a gene: 19. The CDR3 runs 18 residues. This CDR3 reads CASTQTSGGPLGWGEQYF. The CDR3 nucleotides are TGTGCCAGCACCCAGACTAGCGGGGGCCCTCTCGGCTGGGGCGAGCAGTACTTC.

The gene calls are TRBV2 and TRBJ2-7, with D possibly TRBD2 on 5 matching bases. Germline assignment: CDR1 SNHLY and CDR2 FYNNEI. V shed 4 bases and J shed 0 bases, with 13 bases lying between them. The CDR3 consists of 15 residues. Here the CDR3 reads CASSGTGKVSYEQYF. The DNA of the CDR3 is TGTGCCAGCAGTGGGACGGGGAAGGTCTCCTACGAGCAGTACTTC.

This clonotype was detected only once. This chain joins TRBV20-1 and TRBJ2-1, with 12 positions matching TRBD2. Per germline, CDR1 DFQATT and CDR2 SNEGSKA (reference sequence). CDR3 length: 14 residues. V dropped 1 base and J dropped 9; count of bases not matched to a gene: 4. In DNA, the CDR3 is TGCAGTGCTAGAGCCCCGGGACTAGCGGGTGAGCAGTTCTTC. Translating gives CSARAPGLAGEQFF.

The chain has TRBV20-1 and TRBJ2-7; 11 nucleotides match TRBD2. V shed 6 bases, J shed 4 bases, and the junction held 8 bases outside the gene matches. Looked up from germline, CDR1 is DFQATT and CDR2 is SNEGSKA (reference sequence). CDR3 length equals 14 residues. CDR3 DNA sequence: TGCAGTGCCGGGGGCGGGACTAGCGGATACGAGCAGTACTTC. This gives the protein CSAGGGTSGYEQYF.

The chain combines TRBV7-2 with TRBJ2-3; unclear D gene. Deletions cut 1 base from V and 4 bases from J, with 9 bases between. This CDR3 has 14 amino acids. Germline V gene data show CDR1 as SGHTA and CDR2 as FQGNSA. The CDR3 coding sequence is TGTGCCAGCAGCTTAGGCCTATCTTCAGATACGCAGTATTTT. The encoded protein is CASSLGLSSDTQYF.

The rearrangement joins TRBV27 to TRBJ2-7; maybe TRBD1 (7 bases). CDR1 MNHEY and CDR2 SMNVEV come from the germline V gene (reference sequence). The CDR3 runs 14 residues. Trimming took 3 bases from V and 4 from J, leaving 13 bases between them. CDR3 sequence (DNA): TGTGCCAGCAGTTTCGCGGCAGGGGGGTACGAGCAGTACTTC. This gives the protein CASSFAAGGYEQYF.

The chain is built from TRBV25-1 and TRBJ1-1; D unclear. Germline CDR1 reads MGHDK; CDR2 reads SYGVNS. With 2 bases removed from V and 4 bases from J, the gap between germline ends came to 14 bases. The CDR3 has 15 residues. CDR3 loop: CASSERMGMGTEAFF. For the CDR3, the DNA is TGTGCCAGCAGTGAACGGATGGGCATGGGCACTGAAGCTTTCTTT.

V and J are TRBV14 and TRBJ1-6; D perhaps matches TRBD1 (5 bases). CDR3 length equals 16 residues. The V gene's germline CDR1 is SGHDN and CDR2 FVKESK. The V and J ends lost 3 bases and 8 bases respectively, with 17 bases between them. CDR3 loop: CASSQKGILNDSPLHF. Here the CDR3 DNA reads TGTGCCAGCAGCCAGAAGGGGATCCTAAACGATTCACCCCTCCACTTT.

This clonotype is a singleton in its sample. The V and J genes are TRBV29-1 and TRBJ1-2; D unclear. This CDR3 has 10 residues. Germline CDR1 is SQVTM and CDR2 is ANQGSEA. V was trimmed by 3 bases and J by 8 bases, leaving 7 bases between them. CDR3 residues: CSVDTAGYTF. In nucleotides, the CDR3 is TGCAGCGTTGATACAGCCGGCTACACCTTC.

The chain couples TRBV5-1 to TRBJ2-1; TRBD1 matches 8 bases. The germline V gene encodes CDR1 SGHRS and CDR2 YFSETQ. The CDR3 consists of 16 residues. The ends lost 4 bases at V and 3 bases at J; junction bases unmatched: 9. The CDR3 DNA reads as TGCGCCAGCAGCCCCTCCGGGACAGGTGACTACAATGAGCAGTTCTTC. Protein sequence: CASSPSGTGDYNEQFF.

The chain joins TRBV5-4 to TRBJ2-5; 8 bases match TRBD2. Looked up from germline, CDR1 is SGHNT and CDR2 is YYREEE (reference sequence). V dropped 6 bases and J dropped 4; count of bases not matched to a gene: 17. This CDR3 contains 17 residues. The CDR3 reads CASKTGGGGGLAETQYF. The CDR3, as DNA: TGTGCCAGCAAGACCGGTGGGGGCGGGGGGCTGGCAGAGACCCAGTACTTC.

The genes are TRBV2 and TRBJ1-2; tentatively, D is TRBD1 (6 bases). Germline V gene sequence: CDR1 SNHLY, CDR2 FYNNEI. The CDR3 totals 12 residues. The V gene lost 5 bases and the J gene lost 4 bases, with 8 bases spanning the gap. CDR3 loop: CASSQGIYGYTF. The CDR3, as DNA: TGTGCCAGCAGTCAGGGGATCTATGGCTACACCTTC.

V is TRBV12-3 or TRBV12-4 and J is TRBJ2-7; the D is unclear. CDR3 size: 12 residues. Trimming removed 5 bases from V and 2 bases from J, with 7 bases in between. CDR3 nucleotide sequence: TGTGCCAGCAGTCCTAGTGCCTACGAGCAGTACTTC. Protein sequence: CASSPSAYEQYF.

This sequence joins TRBV12-3 or TRBV12-4 and TRBJ2-7; TRBD1 aligns across 8 bases. The CDR3 runs 13 residues. The V segment lost 5 bases and the J segment 5 bases; nucleotides outside the gene matches: 5. The CDR3 DNA is TGTGCCAGCAGTCCTCAGGGGGCCCACGAGCAGTACTTC. It yields the protein CASSPQGAHEQYF.

The chain couples TRBV12-3 or TRBV12-4 to TRBJ2-7; tentatively, D is TRBD1 (6 bases). Trimming stripped 3 bases from V and 3 bases from J, with 9 bases between. The CDR3 totals 13 residues. The DNA for the CDR3 is TGTGCCAGCAGTTTGGGACAAATCTACGAGCAGTACTTC. Translation: CASSLGQIYEQYF.

CDR3 bases: TGTGCCAGCAGTTCCCAACTCACCGGGGAGCTGTTTTTT. It yields the protein CASSSQLTGELFF. The chain couples TRBV12-3 or TRBV12-4 to TRBJ2-2, with no clear D. The CDR3 extends over 13 amino acids. Trimming left V 4 bases short and J 4 bases short, with 7 bases between.

The V and J genes are TRBV30 and TRBJ1-5; tentative D call: TRBD1 (6 bases). The V end lost 0 bases, the J end lost 0 bases, and 9 bases lay between the germline ends. The germline V gene encodes CDR1 GTSNPN and CDR2 SVGIG (reference sequence). This CDR3 is 15 amino acids long. The CDR3 DNA reads as TGTGCCTGGAGTGTAGGGGGATATAGCAATCAGCCCCAGCATTTT. Amino acids: CAWSVGGYSNQPQHF.

The chain links TRBV19 to TRBJ2-3; 9 nucleotides agree with TRBD1. Germline-derived CDR1 and CDR2 are LNHDA and SQIVND (reference sequence). V lost 8 bases and J lost 4; bases outside the gene matches: 10. The CDR3 is 15 amino acids. Here the CDR3 DNA reads TGTGCCAGTGCCCCGGGACAGGGTCTTCCAGATACGCAGTATTTT. Encoded protein: CASAPGQGLPDTQYF. The full variable domain, its missing parts supplied by reference TRBV19 and TRBJ2-3, is DGGITQSPKYLFRKEGQNVTLSCEQNLNHDAMYWYRQDPGQGLRLIYYSQIVNDFQKGDIAEGYSVSREKKESFPLTVTSAQKNPTAFYLCASAPGQGLPDTQYFGPGTRLTVL.

The chain employs TRBV30 and TRBJ2-6, with unresolved D. CDR3 length equals 13 residues. Trimming shortened V by 3 bases and J by 2 bases, and 5 bases separated the two germline ends. Germline CDR1 is GTSNPN and CDR2 is SVGIG (reference sequence). CDR3 sequence: CAWSPPGANVLTF. In DNA, the CDR3 is TGTGCCTGGAGCCCGCCTGGGGCCAACGTCCTGACTTTC.

The chain combines TRBV4-1 with TRBJ2-4; D is unclear. The CDR3 runs to 12 residues. From germline, CDR1 is MGHRA and CDR2 YSYEKL. V was trimmed by 4 bases and J by 9 bases, leaving 10 bases between them. The CDR3 here is CASSLPLGIQYF. The CDR3 DNA sequence: TGCGCCAGCAGCCTACCCTTGGGCATTCAGTACTTC.

The chain uses TRBV5-4 and TRBJ2-4; TRBD2 aligns across 12 bases. CDR1 and CDR2 (germline): SGHNT, YYREEE (reference sequence). This CDR3 has 17 amino acids. The V gene end was trimmed by 4 bases and the J gene end by 7 bases; junction bases not matched to a gene: 12. CDR3 in amino acids: CASSPSRTSGDRNIQYF. In nucleotides, the CDR3 is TGTGCCAGCAGCCCGAGCCGGACTAGCGGGGACAGGAACATTCAGTACTTC.

V usage is TRBV3-1 and J usage is TRBJ1-6, with D possibly TRBD1 on 5 matching bases. V was pared by 4 bases and J by 7 bases, with 8 bases between. This CDR3 has 13 amino acids. Germline-derived CDR1 and CDR2 are LGHDT and YNNKEL (reference sequence). In DNA form, the CDR3 reads TGTGCCAGCAGCCCGGGACGGAATTCACCCCTCCACTTT. Its translation: CASSPGRNSPLHF.

This chain joins TRBV3-1 and TRBJ2-2, with 10 bases matching TRBD2. This CDR3 has 19 residues. V shed 3 bases and J 0 bases; nucleotides not matched to a gene: 10. Germline CDR1 reads LGHDT; CDR2 reads YNNKEL (reference sequence). CDR3 amino acids: CASSHPLRLAGSNTGELFF. In nucleotides, the CDR3 is TGTGCCAGCAGCCATCCCCTTAGACTAGCGGGTTCGAACACCGGGGAGCTGTTTTTT.

The V call is TRBV20-1, the J call TRBJ1-6; no clear D gene. V lost 6 bases to trimming and J lost 12 bases, with 18 bases between them. CDR1 and CDR2 (germline): DFQATT, SNEGSKA (reference sequence). This CDR3 has 13 amino acids. The CDR3 is CSAARYGPRPLHF. The CDR3 nucleotides read TGCAGTGCCGCTAGGTACGGCCCTAGACCCCTCCACTTT.